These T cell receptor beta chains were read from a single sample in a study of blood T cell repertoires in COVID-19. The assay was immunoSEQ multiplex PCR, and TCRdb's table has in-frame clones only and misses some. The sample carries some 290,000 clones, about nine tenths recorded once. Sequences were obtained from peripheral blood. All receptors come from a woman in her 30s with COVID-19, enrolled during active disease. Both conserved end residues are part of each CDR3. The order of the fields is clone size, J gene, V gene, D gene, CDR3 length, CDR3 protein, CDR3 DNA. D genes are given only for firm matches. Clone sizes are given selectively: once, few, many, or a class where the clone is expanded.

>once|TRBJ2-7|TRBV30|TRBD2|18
CAWRRQGLAGPNSYEQYF
TGTGCCTGGAGGCGGCAGGGACTAGCGGGACCGAACTCCTACGAGCAGTACTTC
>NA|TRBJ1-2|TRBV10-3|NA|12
CAISDQGAGYTF
TGTGCCATCAGTGACCAGGGTGCGGGCTACACCTTC
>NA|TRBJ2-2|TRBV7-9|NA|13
CASRTGDYGELFF
TGTGCCAGCAGGACCGGAGATTACGGGGAGCTGTTTTTT
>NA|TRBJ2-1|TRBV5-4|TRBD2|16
CASSPRTSGAYNEQFF
TGTGCCAGCAGCCCCAGGACTAGCGGGGCTTACAATGAGCAGTTCTTC
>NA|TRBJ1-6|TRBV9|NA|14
CASSSWTENSPLHF
TGTGCCAGCAGCTCCTGGACAGAGAATTCACCCCTCCACTTT
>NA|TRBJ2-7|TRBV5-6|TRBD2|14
CASSSGLAVYEQYF
TGTGCCAGCAGCTCCGGACTAGCGGTCTACGAGCAGTACTTC
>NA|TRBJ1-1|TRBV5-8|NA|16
CASETKTGDTNTEAFF
TGTGCCAGCGAAACCAAGACAGGAGACACTAACACTGAAGCTTTCTTT
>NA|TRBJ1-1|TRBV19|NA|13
CASWGEMNTEAFF
TGTGCCAGTTGGGGAGAGATGAACACTGAAGCTTTCTTT
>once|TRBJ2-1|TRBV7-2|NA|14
CASSSRAGSNEQFF
TGTGCCAGCAGCTCCCGGGCAGGGTCCAATGAGCAGTTCTTC
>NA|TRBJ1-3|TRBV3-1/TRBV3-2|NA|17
CASSPHRGGNSGNTIYF
TGTGCCAGCAGCCCCCATCGTGGGGGGAATTCTGGAAACACCATATATTTT
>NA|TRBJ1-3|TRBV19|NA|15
CASSRTDISGSTIYF
TGTGCCAGTAGTAGGACGGACATCTCTGGAAGCACCATATATTTT
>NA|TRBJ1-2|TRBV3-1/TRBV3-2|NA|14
CASSQVSVGYGYTF
TGTGCCAGCAGCCAAGTGTCGGTCGGCTATGGCTACACCTTC
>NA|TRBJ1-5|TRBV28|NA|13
CATTSTVRQPQHF
TGTGCCACCACGTCGACAGTTCGCCAGCCCCAGCATTTT
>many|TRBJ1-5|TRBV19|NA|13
CASKVGSGQPQHF
TGTGCCAGTAAAGTGGGGTCGGGGCAGCCCCAGCATTTT
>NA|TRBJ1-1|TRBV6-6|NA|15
CASSYAGISNTEAFF
TGTGCCAGCAGTTACGCCGGGATCTCGAACACTGAAGCTTTCTTT
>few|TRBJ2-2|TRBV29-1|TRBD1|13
CSVETGGTGELFF
TGCAGCGTTGAGACAGGGGGCACCGGGGAGCTGTTTTTT
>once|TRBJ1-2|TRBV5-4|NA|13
CASSFGEVYGYTF
TGTGCCAGCAGCTTCGGGGAGGTCTATGGCTACACCTTC
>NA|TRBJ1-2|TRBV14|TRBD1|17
CASSQDASGTGLSGYTF
TGTGCCAGCAGCCAAGATGCAAGCGGGACAGGCTTGTCTGGCTACACCTTC
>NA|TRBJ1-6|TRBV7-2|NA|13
CASSFGENSPLHF
TGTGCCAGCAGCTTCGGGGAAAATTCACCCCTCCACTTT
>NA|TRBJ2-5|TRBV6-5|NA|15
CASSYRWTDKETQYF
TGTGCCAGCAGCTACAGGTGGACAGACAAAGAGACCCAGTACTTC
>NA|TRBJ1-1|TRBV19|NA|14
CASRPDPGPTEAFF
TGTGCCAGCCGACCCGACCCAGGGCCCACTGAAGCTTTCTTT
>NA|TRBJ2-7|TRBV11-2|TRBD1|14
CASRAGTGAIEQYF
TGTGCCAGCAGAGCCGGGACAGGGGCAATCGAGCAGTACTTC
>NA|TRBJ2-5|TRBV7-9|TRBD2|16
CASRNRREAGQETQYF
TGTGCCAGCAGGAATAGACGGGAGGCGGGGCAAGAGACCCAGTACTTC
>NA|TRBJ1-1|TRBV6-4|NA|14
CASSSTGGGTEAFF
TGTGCCAGCAGTTCTACGGGGGGGGGTACTGAAGCTTTCTTT
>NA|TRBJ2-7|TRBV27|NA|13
CASSTRGVSEQYF
TGTGCCAGCAGCACCAGGGGGGTCAGTGAGCAGTACTTC
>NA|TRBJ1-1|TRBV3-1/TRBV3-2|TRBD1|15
CASSLGQAGNTEAFF
TGTGCCAGCAGCCTCGGACAGGCCGGGAACACTGAAGCTTTCTTT
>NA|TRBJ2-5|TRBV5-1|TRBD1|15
CASSRTGQTKETQYF
TGCGCCAGCAGCAGAACGGGACAGACAAAAGAGACCCAGTACTTC
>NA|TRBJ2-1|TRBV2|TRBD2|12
CASKGLAGEQFF
TGTGCCAGCAAGGGACTAGCGGGAGAGCAGTTCTTC
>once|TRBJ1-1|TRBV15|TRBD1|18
CATSRDSLTDRGNTEAFF
TGTGCCACCAGCAGAGATAGCTTGACAGACAGGGGGAACACTGAAGCTTTCTTT
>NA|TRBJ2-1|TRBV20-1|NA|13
CSASRAGLSEQFF
TGCAGTGCTAGTCGGGCAGGGCTGAGTGAGCAGTTCTTC
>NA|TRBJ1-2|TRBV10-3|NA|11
CAISEVNGYTF
TGTGCCATCAGTGAGGTTAATGGCTACACCTTC
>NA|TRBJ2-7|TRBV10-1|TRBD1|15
CASMPGQVGLYEQYF
TGCGCCAGCATGCCGGGACAGGTAGGACTCTACGAGCAGTACTTC
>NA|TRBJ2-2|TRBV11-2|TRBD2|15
CASSSTSGRSGELFF
TGTGCCAGCAGCTCGACTAGCGGGAGATCCGGGGAGCTGTTTTTT
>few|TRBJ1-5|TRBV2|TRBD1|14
CASSLQGANQPQHF
TGTGCCAGCAGTTTACAGGGGGCGAATCAGCCCCAGCATTTT
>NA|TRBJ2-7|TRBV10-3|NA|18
CAISESEVGSGGSYEQYF
TGTGCCATCAGTGAGTCTGAGGTTGGAAGCGGAGGCTCCTACGAGCAGTACTTC
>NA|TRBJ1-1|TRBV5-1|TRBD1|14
CASSSLSGGTEAFF
TGCGCCAGCAGCTCCCTATCAGGGGGCACTGAAGCTTTCTTT
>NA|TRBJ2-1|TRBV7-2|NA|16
CASSLEFPSLGDEQFF
TGTGCCAGCAGCTTAGAATTTCCTAGCCTCGGGGATGAGCAGTTCTTC
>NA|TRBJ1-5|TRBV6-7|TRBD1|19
CASSYSTGDTNDSNQPQHF
TGTGCCAGCAGTTACTCGACAGGGGACACTAACGATAGCAATCAGCCCCAGCATTTT
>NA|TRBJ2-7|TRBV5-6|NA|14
CASSPTTGAYEQYF
TGTGCCAGCAGCCCGACTACGGGGGCCTACGAGCAGTACTTC
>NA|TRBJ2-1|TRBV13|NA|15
CASSPTGLGASEQFF
TGTGCCAGCAGCCCAACGGGACTCGGGGCGTCCGAGCAGTTCTTC
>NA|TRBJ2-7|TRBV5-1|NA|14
CASAGDIPSYEQYF
TGCGCCAGCGCAGGGGACATACCATCCTACGAGCAGTACTTC